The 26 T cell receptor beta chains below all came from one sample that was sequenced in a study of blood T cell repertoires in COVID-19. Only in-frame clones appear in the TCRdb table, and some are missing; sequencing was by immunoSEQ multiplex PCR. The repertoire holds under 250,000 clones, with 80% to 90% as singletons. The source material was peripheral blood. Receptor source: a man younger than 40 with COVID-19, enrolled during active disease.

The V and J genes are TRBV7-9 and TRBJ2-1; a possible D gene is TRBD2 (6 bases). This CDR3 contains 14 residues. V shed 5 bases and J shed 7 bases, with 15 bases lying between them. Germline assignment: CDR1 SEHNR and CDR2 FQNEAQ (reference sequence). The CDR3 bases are TGTGCCAGCAGCCTCCGGGACTTGCCTAATGAGCAGTTCTTC. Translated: CASSLRDLPNEQFF.

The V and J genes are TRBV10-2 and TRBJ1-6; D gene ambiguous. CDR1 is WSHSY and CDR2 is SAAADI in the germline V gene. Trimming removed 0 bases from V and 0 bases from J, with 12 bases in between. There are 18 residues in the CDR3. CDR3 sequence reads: CASSESQSRSSYNSPLHF. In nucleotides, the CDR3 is TGCGCCAGCAGTGAGTCACAGAGCCGAAGCTCCTATAATTCACCCCTCCACTTT.

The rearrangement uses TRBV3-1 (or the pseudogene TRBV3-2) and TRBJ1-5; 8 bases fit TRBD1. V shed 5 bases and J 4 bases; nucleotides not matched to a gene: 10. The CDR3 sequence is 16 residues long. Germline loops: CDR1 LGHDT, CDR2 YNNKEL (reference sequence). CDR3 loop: CASSSSPDRANQPQHF. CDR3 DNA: TGTGCCAGCAGCTCCAGCCCGGACAGGGCGAATCAGCCCCAGCATTTT.

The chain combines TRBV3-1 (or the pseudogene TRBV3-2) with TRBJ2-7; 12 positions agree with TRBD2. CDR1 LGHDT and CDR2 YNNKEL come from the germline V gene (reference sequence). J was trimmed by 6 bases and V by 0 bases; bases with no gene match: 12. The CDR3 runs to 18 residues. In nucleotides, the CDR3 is TGTGCCAGCAGCCAAGATTGGTGGACTAGCGGGACATTACGCGAGCAGTACTTC. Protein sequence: CASSQDWWTSGTLREQYF.

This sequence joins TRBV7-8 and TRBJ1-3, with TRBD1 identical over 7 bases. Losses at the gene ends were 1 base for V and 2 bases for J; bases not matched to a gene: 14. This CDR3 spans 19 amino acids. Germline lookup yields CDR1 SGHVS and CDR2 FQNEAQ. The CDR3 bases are TGTGCCAGCAGCTTAGGGGCGGCAGGGGGGTCGGCAACTGGAAACACCATATATTTT. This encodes CASSLGAAGGSATGNTIYF.

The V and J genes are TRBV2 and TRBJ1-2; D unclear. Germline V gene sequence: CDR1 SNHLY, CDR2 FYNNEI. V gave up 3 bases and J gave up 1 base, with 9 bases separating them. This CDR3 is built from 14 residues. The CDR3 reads CASSEGRFNYGYTF. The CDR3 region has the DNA TGTGCCAGCAGTGAGGGGAGATTTAACTATGGCTACACCTTC. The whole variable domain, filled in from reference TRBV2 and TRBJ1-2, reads EPEVTQTPSHQVTQMGQEVILRCVPISNHLYFYWYRQILGQKVEFLVSFYNNEISEKSEIFDDQFSVERPDGSNFTLKIRSTKLEDSAMYFCASSEGRFNYGYTFGSGTRLTVV.

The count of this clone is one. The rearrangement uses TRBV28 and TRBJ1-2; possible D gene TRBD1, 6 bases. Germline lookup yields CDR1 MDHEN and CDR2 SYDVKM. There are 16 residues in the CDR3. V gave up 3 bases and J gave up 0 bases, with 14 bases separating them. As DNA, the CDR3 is TGTGCCAGCAGTTTCCAGGGGACACCAACTAACTATGGCTACACCTTC. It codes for CASSFQGTPTNYGYTF.

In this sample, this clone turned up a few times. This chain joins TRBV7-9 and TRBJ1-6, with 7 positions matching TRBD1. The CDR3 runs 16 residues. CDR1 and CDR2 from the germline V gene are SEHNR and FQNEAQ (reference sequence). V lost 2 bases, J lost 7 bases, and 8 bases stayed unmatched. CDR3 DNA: TGTGCCAGCAGCTTAAAGGGGGCGCTTAGCAATTCACCCCTCCACTTT. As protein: CASSLKGALSNSPLHF. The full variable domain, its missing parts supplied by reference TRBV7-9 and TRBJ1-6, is DTGVSQNPRHKITKRGQNVTFRCDPISEHNRLYWYRQTLGQGPEFLTYFQNEAQLEKSRLLSDRFSAERPKGSFSTLEIQRTEQGDSAMYLCASSLKGALSNSPLHFGNGTRLTVT.

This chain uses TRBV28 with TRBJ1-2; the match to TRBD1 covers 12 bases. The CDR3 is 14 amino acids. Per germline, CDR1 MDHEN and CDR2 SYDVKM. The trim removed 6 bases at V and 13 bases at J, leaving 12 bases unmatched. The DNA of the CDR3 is TGTGCCAGCAGGCCTCCGGGACAGGGGGCTAAGCGCACCTTC. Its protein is CASRPPGQGAKRTF.

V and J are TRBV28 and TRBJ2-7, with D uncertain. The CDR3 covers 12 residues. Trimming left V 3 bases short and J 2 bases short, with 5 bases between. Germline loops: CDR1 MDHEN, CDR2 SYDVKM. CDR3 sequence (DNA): TGTGCCAGCAGTTTCTTCCCCTACGAGCAGTACTTC. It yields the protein CASSFFPYEQYF.

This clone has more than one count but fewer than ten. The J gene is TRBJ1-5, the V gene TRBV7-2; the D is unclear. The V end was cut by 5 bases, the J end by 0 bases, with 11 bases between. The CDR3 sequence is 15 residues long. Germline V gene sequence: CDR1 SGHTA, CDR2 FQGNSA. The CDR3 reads CASSREVYSNQPQHF. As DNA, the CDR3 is TGTGCCAGCAGCAGAGAAGTGTATAGCAATCAGCCCCAGCATTTT.

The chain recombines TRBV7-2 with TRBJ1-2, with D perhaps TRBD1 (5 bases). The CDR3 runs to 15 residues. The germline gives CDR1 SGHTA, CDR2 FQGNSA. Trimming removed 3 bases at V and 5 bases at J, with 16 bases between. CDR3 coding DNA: TGTGCCAGCAGCTTGGTAAGGGGAGGAGGTTATGGCTACACCTTC. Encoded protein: CASSLVRGGGYGYTF.

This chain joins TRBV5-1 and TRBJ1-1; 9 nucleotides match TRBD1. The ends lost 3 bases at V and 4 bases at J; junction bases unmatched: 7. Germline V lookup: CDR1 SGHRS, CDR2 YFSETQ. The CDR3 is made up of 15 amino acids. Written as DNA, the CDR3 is TGCGCCAGCAGCTGGAGGACAGGGGAAGTCACTGAAGCTTTCTTT. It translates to CASSWRTGEVTEAFF.

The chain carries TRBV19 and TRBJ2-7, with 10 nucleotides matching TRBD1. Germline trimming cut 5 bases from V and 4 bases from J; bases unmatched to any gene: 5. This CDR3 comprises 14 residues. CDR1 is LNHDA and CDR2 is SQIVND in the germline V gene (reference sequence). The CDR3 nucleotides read TGTGCCAGTAGTTTGACAGGGGGCTCGTACGAGCAGTACTTC. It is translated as CASSLTGGSYEQYF. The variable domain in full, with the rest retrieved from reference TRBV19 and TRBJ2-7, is DGGITQSPKYLFRKEGQNVTLSCEQNLNHDAMYWYRQDPGQGLRLIYYSQIVNDFQKGDIAEGYSVSREKKESFPLTVTSAQKNPTAFYLCASSLTGGSYEQYFGPGTRLTVT.

Here the CDR3 DNA reads TGTGCCAGCAGCTCTAATCCGGGACAGGGGGCGGCATATCGCAATCAGCCCCAGCATTTT. Residues: CASSSNPGQGAAYRNQPQHF. The chain couples TRBV5-4 to TRBJ1-5; 12 bases align to TRBD1. V trimming: 3 bases; J trimming: 2 bases; junction bases outside the gene matches: 15. The CDR3 is 20 residues long. CDR1 and CDR2 (germline): SGHNT, YYREEE (reference sequence).

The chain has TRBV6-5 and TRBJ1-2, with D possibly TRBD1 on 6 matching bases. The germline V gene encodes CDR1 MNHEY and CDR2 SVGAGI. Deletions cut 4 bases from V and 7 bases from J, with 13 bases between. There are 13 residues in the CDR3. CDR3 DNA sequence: TGTGCCAGCAGTTCGACAGGACGGCCTGGCTACACCTTC. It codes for CASSSTGRPGYTF.

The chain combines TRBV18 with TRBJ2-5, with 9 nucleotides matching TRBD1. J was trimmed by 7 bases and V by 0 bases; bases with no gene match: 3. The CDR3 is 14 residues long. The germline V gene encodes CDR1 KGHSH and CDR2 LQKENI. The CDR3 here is CASSPPDRGGTQYF. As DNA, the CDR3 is TGTGCCAGCTCACCACCGGACAGGGGTGGGACCCAGTACTTC.

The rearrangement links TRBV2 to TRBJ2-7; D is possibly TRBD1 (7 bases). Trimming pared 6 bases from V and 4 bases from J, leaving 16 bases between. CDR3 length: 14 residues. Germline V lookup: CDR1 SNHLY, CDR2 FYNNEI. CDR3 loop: CASSGQGGPYEQYF. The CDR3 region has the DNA TGTGCCAGCAGCGGCCAGGGGGGCCCTTACGAGCAGTACTTC. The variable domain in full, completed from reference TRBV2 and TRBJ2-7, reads EPEVTQTPSHQVTQMGQEVILRCVPISNHLYFYWYRQILGQKVEFLVSFYNNEISEKSEIFDDQFSVERPDGSNFTLKIRSTKLEDSAMYFCASSGQGGPYEQYFGPGTRLTVT.

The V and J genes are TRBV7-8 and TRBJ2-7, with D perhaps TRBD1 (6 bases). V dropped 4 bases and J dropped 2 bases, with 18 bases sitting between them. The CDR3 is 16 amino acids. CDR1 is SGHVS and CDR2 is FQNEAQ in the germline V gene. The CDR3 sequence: CASSSAGDFPPYEQYF. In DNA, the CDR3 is TGTGCCAGCAGCTCCGCAGGGGATTTTCCCCCCTACGAGCAGTACTTC. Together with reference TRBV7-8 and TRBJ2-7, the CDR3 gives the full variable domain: GAGVSQSPRYKVAKRGQDVALRCDPISGHVSLFWYQQALGQGPEFLTYFQNEAQLDKSGLPSDRFFAERPEGSVSTLKIQRTQQEDSAVYLCASSSAGDFPPYEQYFGPGTRLTVT.

The chain's CDR3 is CASRRSMTTNEKLFF. The CDR3, as DNA: TGTGCCAGCAGGAGGTCAATGACAACTAATGAAAAACTGTTTTTT. This chain connects TRBV6-5 to TRBJ1-4; no reliable D call. Germline values: CDR1 MNHEY, CDR2 SVGAGI. With 6 bases removed from V and 0 bases from J, the gap between germline ends came to 11 bases. CDR3 size: 15 residues.

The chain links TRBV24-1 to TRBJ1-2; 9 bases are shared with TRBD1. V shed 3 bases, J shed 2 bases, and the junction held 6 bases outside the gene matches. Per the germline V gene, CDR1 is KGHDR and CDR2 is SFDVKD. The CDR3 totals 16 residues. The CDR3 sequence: CATSDVTGGPNYGYTF. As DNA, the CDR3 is TGTGCCACCAGTGATGTTACAGGGGGCCCGAACTATGGCTACACCTTC.

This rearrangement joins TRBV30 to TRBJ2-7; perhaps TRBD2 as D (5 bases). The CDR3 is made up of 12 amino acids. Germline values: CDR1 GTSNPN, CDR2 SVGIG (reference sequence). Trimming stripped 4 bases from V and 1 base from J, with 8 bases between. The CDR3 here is CAWTGSSYEQYF. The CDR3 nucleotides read TGTGCCTGGACGGGGTCTTCCTACGAGCAGTACTTC.

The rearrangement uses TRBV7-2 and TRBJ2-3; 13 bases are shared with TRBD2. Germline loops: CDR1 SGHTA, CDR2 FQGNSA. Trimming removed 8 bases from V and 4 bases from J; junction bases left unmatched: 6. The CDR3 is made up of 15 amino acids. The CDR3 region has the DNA TGTGCCAGCGGTCGGACTAGCGGGAGTGCAGATACGCAGTATTTT. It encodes CASGRTSGSADTQYF.

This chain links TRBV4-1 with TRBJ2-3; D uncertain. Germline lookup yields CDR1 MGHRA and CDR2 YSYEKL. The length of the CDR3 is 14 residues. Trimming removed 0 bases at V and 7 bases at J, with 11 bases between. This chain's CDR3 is CASSQDPLVNTQYF. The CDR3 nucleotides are TGCGCCAGCAGCCAAGATCCCCTAGTCAATACGCAGTATTTT.

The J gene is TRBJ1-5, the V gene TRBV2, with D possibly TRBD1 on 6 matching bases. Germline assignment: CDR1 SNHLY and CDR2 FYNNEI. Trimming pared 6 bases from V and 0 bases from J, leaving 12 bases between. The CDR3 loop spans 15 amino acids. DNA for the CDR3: TGTGCCAGCAGCGAAACAGGGAATAGCAATCAGCCCCAGCATTTT. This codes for CASSETGNSNQPQHF.

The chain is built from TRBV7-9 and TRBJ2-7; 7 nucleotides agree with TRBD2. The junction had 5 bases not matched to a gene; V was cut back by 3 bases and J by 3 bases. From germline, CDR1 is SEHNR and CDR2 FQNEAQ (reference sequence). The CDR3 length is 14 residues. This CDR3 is CASSLRERVYEQYF. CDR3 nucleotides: TGTGCCAGCAGCTTGCGGGAGCGGGTCTACGAGCAGTACTTC.